A selection of T cell receptor beta chains follows, all from one sample in a study of OX40 agonist ivuxolimab in advanced cancers. The repertoire was sequenced with immunoSEQ multiplex PCR; TCRdb's copy has only in-frame clones and lacks some. The repertoire holds some 95,000 clones, with around 92% as singletons. Sequencing used CD4+ or CD8+ T cells sorted from blood, obtained in a trial of the OX40 agonist ivuxolimab. The source is an adult with an advanced solid tumor such as melanoma, head and neck, liver or kidney cancer. The CDR3 runs from the conserved cysteine through the conserved F or W. D genes are given only for firm matches. Size is stated for part of the rows, as once, few or many counts, or as a class when the clone is expanded.

j_call v_call clone_size d_call cdr3_nt cdr3_aa
TRBJ2-7 TRBV25-1 NA NA TGTGCCAGCAGTGAGGCTCGAGAGGGAGAGCAGTACTTC CASSEAREGEQYF
TRBJ2-5 TRBV7-8 once NA TGTGCCAGCACCCCAGGGGTTATTCAAGAGACCCAGTACTTC CASTPGVIQETQYF
TRBJ2-3 TRBV2 once NA TGTGCCAGCAGGGACATAAGGCATACGCAGTATTTT CASRDIRHTQYF
TRBJ2-3 TRBV5-1 NA NA TGCGCCAGCAGCTCGGGAAGCACAGATACGCAGTATTTT CASSSGSTDTQYF
TRBJ2-3 TRBV6-1 NA NA TGTGCCAGCAGCGCAGAAGGGGCTCGTACAGATACGCAGTATTTT CASSAEGARTDTQYF
TRBJ1-2 TRBV2 NA TRBD1 TGTGCCAGCAGGACCGGGACAGCGACTAACTATGGCTACACCTTC CASRTGTATNYGYTF
TRBJ2-5 TRBV7-9 NA NA TGTGCCAGCAGCTTAGCGCCACCGAATTTGGAGACCCAGTACTTC CASSLAPPNLETQYF
TRBJ2-7 TRBV6-5 NA NA TGTGCCAGCAACACACACGGACGGAGCTTGCGCGAGCAGTACTTC CASNTHGRSLREQYF
TRBJ1-5 TRBV30 NA NA TGTGCCTGGAGTGGGTTGGGGGCTGGGCAGCCCCAGCATTTT CAWSGLGAGQPQHF
TRBJ2-7 TRBV7-9 once NA TGTGCCACTCGGCCCCAATACGAGCAGTACTTC CATRPQYEQYF
TRBJ2-7 TRBV7-2 NA NA TGTGCCAGCAGCCCCATTTGGGGGTTTACAGACGAGCAGTACTTC CASSPIWGFTDEQYF
TRBJ1-4 TRBV5-1 NA TRBD1 TGCGCCAGCAGCTTGGGGACAGGGACGAATGAAAAACTGTTTTTT CASSLGTGTNEKLFF
TRBJ2-7 TRBV11-2 NA TRBD2 TGTGCCAGCAGCTTAGTTGGCCTAGCGGGAGTGAACGGCGAGCAGTACTTC CASSLVGLAGVNGEQYF
TRBJ2-1 TRBV18 NA NA TGTGCCAGCTCACCATTCGATTTGGGTGGGTCCTACAATGAGCAGTTCTTC CASSPFDLGGSYNEQFF
TRBJ2-7 TRBV15 NA NA TGTGCCACCAGCAGAGGTCACAGCGAATACGAGCAGTACTTC CATSRGHSEYEQYF
TRBJ1-2 TRBV19 NA TRBD1 TGTGCCAGTAAGACCTTTGGGACAGCGAATTATGGCTACACCTTC CASKTFGTANYGYTF
TRBJ1-5 TRBV19 NA NA TGTGCCAGTAAGGGGGGCGGGAATAGCAATCAGCCCCAGCATTTT CASKGGGNSNQPQHF
TRBJ2-5 TRBV30 NA NA TGTGCCTGGAACATGAGAGGGGAGACCCAGTACTTC CAWNMRGETQYF
TRBJ1-1 TRBV15 NA NA TGTGCCACCAGCAGAGATTTCGGGGGCACTGAAGCTTTCTTT CATSRDFGGTEAFF
TRBJ2-7 TRBV18 NA NA TGTGCCAGCTCATTTACGACAGTGGGTGAGCAGTACTTC CASSFTTVGEQYF
TRBJ1-3 TRBV30 NA TRBD1 TGTGCCTGGAGTGCAGGGGGAAGGGACACCATATATTTT CAWSAGGRDTIYF
TRBJ1-4 TRBV12-5 NA NA TGTGCTAGTGGTTTGGCCCGCCGAGGCTCAACTAATGAAAAACTGTTTTTT CASGLARRGSTNEKLFF
TRBJ2-7 TRBV7-6 NA NA TGTGCCAGCAGCACAGACCGGGGACGGTCCCCCTACGAGCAGTACTTC CASSTDRGRSPYEQYF
TRBJ2-5 TRBV6-1 NA NA TGTGCCACGATGGCCGTAAACGGAGAGACCCAGTACTTC CATMAVNGETQYF
TRBJ1-3 TRBV10-2 once NA TGCGCCAGCAGTGCTCGGATCTCTGGAAACACCATATATTTT CASSARISGNTIYF
TRBJ2-1 TRBV18 NA NA TGTGCCAGCTCACCACGGAAGATCTCCTACAATGAGCAGTTCTTC CASSPRKISYNEQFF
TRBJ2-1 TRBV5-6 once NA TGTGCCAGCAGCTTGGACAGGGTTGGGGGTGACGAGCAGTTCTTC CASSLDRVGGDEQFF
TRBJ2-7 TRBV5-1 once NA TGCGCCAGCAGCTTGAACGTAAACGAGCAGTACTTC CASSLNVNEQYF
TRBJ2-1 TRBV19 NA TRBD2 TGTGCCAGTAGTGCACCGTCAGCGGGGGGCCCTAATGAGCAGTTCTTC CASSAPSAGGPNEQFF
TRBJ2-7 TRBV5-4 NA NA TGTGCCAGCAGCTTGGACCACGAGCAGTACTTC CASSLDHEQYF
TRBJ1-2 TRBV5-1 once NA TGCGCCAGCAGCCGGGGGGCAGGCTATGGCTACACCTTC CASSRGAGYGYTF
TRBJ2-5 TRBV30 NA NA TGTGCCTGGAGTGTAGGGTCCGCTGCGTGGGAGACCCAGTACTTC CAWSVGSAAWETQYF
TRBJ2-5 TRBV9 NA NA TGTGCCAGCAGCGCGGGGACCGAAGAGACCCAGTACTTC CASSAGTEETQYF
TRBJ2-5 TRBV19 NA TRBD1 TGTGCCAGCAGACAGGACAGGCTAGAGACCCAGTACTTC CASRQDRLETQYF
TRBJ1-2 TRBV2 NA TRBD1 TGTGCCAGCATTAGACAGGGGAAATTCAATGGCTACACCTTC CASIRQGKFNGYTF
TRBJ1-3 TRBV11-2 few TRBD1 TGTGCCAGCAGCCACACAGGGGCTGGAAACACCATATATTTT CASSHTGAGNTIYF
TRBJ2-7 TRBV2 NA NA TGTGCCAGCAGTGTAAAACAGGGTGGTTCCTACGAGCAGTACTTC CASSVKQGGSYEQYF
TRBJ1-6 TRBV5-1 once NA TGCGCCAGCAGCTTGCAACCCGAATATAATTCACCCCTCCACTTT CASSLQPEYNSPLHF
TRBJ2-1 TRBV7-2 NA TRBD1 TGTGCCAGCAGCCGCGGACAGGGATCGGTCAATGAGCAGTTCTTC CASSRGQGSVNEQFF
TRBJ2-7 TRBV20-1 NA NA TGCAGTGCTAGAGGACCGAGTTTC CSARGPSF
TRBJ2-5 TRBV6-6 NA NA TGTGCCAGCAGTTACTCGAGGACAGCGGAGACCCAGTACTTC CASSYSRTAETQYF
TRBJ2-7 TRBV2 NA TRBD2 TGTGCCAGCAGTGGTCGCGGGAGGGCCTACGAGCAGTACTTC CASSGRGRAYEQYF
TRBJ2-1 TRBV19 NA TRBD2 TGTGCCAGTGTAAATAGCGGGAGCTCCTACAATGAGCAGTTCTTC CASVNSGSSYNEQFF
TRBJ1-6 TRBV9 NA NA TGTGCCAGCAGCCCCGGAGCGAGACAGTTGAATTCACCCCTCCACTTT CASSPGARQLNSPLHF